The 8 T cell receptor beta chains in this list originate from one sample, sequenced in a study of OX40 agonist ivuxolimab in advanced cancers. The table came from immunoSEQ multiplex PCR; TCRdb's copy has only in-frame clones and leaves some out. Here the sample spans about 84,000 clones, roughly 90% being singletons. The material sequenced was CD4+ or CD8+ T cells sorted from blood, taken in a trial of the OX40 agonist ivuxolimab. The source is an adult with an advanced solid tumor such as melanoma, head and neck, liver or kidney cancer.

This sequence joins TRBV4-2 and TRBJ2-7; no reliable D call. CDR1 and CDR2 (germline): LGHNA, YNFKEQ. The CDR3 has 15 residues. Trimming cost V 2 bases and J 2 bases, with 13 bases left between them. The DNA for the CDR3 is TGTGCCAGCAGCCAAAGCATAGGCAGAACCTACGAGCAGTACTTC. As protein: CASSQSIGRTYEQYF.

The CDR3 here is CASSMWLAGQPNTGELFF. Here the CDR3 DNA reads TGTGCCAGTAGTATGTGGCTAGCGGGGCAACCGAACACCGGGGAGCTGTTTTTT. The chain is built from TRBV19 and TRBJ2-2; 9 positions match TRBD2. The germline gives CDR1 LNHDA, CDR2 SQIVND (reference sequence). V lost 3 bases, J lost 0 bases, and 8 bases stayed unmatched. This CDR3 has 18 residues. The whole variable domain, filled in from reference TRBV19 and TRBJ2-2, reads DGGITQSPKYLFRKEGQNVTLSCEQNLNHDAMYWYRQDPGQGLRLIYYSQIVNDFQKGDIAEGYSVSREKKESFPLTVTSAQKNPTAFYLCASSMWLAGQPNTGELFFGEGSRLTVL.

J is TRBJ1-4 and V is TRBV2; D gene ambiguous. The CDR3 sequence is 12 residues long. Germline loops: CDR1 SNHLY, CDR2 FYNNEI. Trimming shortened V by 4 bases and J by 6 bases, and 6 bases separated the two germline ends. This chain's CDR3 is CASSGWDEKLFF. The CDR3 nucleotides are TGTGCCAGCAGTGGTTGGGATGAAAAACTGTTTTTT.

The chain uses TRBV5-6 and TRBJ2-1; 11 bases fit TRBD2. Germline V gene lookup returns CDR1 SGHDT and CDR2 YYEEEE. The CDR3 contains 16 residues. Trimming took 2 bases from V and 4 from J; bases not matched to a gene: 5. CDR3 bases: TGTGCCAGCAGCTTCTTGACTAGCGGGACATACAATGAGCAGTTCTTC. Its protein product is CASSFLTSGTYNEQFF.

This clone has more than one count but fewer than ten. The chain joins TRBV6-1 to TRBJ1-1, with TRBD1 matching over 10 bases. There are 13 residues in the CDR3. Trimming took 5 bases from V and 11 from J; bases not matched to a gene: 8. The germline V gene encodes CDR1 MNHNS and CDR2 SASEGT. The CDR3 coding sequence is TGTGCCAGCAGTCTGGGACAGGGGCTTGGGGCTTTCTTT. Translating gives CASSLGQGLGAFF.

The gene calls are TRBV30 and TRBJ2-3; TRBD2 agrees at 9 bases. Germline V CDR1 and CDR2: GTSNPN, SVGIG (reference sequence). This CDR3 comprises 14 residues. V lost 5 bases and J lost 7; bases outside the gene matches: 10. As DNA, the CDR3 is TGTGCCTGGCGTAGCGGGGGATCCTTATATACGCAGTATTTT. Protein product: CAWRSGGSLYTQYF.

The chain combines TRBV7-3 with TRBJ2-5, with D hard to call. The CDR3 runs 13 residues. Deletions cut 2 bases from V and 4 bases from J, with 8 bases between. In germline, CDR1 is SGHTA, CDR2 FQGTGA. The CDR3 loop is CASSLGPGETQYF. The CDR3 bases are TGTGCCAGCAGCTTAGGACCCGGAGAGACCCAGTACTTC.

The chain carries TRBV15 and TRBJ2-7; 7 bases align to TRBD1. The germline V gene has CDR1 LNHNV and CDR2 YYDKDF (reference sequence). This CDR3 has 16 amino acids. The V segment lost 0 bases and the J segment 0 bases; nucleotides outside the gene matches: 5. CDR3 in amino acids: CATSRDLGQDSYEQYF. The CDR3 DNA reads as TGTGCCACCAGCAGAGATCTAGGACAGGACTCCTACGAGCAGTACTTC.